The present T cell receptor (beta chain) was sequenced within a study of PD-1 blockade in classical Hodgkin lymphoma. This sample's time point: cycle 4 day 1 (C4D1), after 6 weeks of nivolumab. Each patient experienced a relapse that followed autologous stem cell transplantation, and brentuximab vedotin exposure varied. Points from the study as a whole: Patients newly diagnosed and complete responders had comparable baseline diversity. Sources of repertoire differences remain undefined, possibly disease activity or prior therapy.

As to this clone: The antigen remains undetermined.

Measured with immunoSEQ multiplex PCR; TCRdb has only the in-frame clones, and not every one. Among tens of thousands of clones, 86% were seen once, and the ten largest hold approximately 6.5%. The clonotype comes from a human donor with classical Hodgkin lymphoma. Sequenced material: peripheral blood mononuclear cells (PBMCs), taken before the fourth cycle of nivolumab.

The CDR3 is CASSLGAGINNEQFF. DNA for the CDR3: TGTGCCAGCAGCTTAGGAGCGGGTATTAACAATGAGCAGTTCTTC. This chain joins TRBV7-8 and TRBJ2-1, with D tentatively TRBD2 (6 bases). Between the trimmed V and J ends, which lost 1 base and 5 bases, there was a span of 12 bases. Germline CDR1 SGHVS, CDR2 FQNEAQ. The CDR3 totals 15 residues.